This T cell receptor (beta chain) was recovered during a study of blood T cells in healthy people across ages. Remarks on this clonotype: Its antigen is not identified.

Germline assignment: CDR1 SGHAT and CDR2 FQNNGV. J gave up 2 bases and V 5 bases, and 6 bases lay outside the gene matches. The CDR3 is 17 amino acids. The second PCR ran about 7 to 12 cycles with a sample-barcoded 5' primer and J-beta primers. Using its own MiXCR run on the 5' RACE reads, TCRdb lists one record per CDR3 protein. The sample includes about 1.8 million distinct CDR3 sequences, just under 50% seen only once; the top ten take over 2%. The study's findings and limits: Donors of long life had a larger count of naive CD4+ cells and greater diversity than aged donors. Without sorted subsets, naive and antigen-experienced compartments could not be conclusively compared. Higher naive T cell percentage went strongly together with higher TCR beta diversity. Older age coincided with a roughly linear decline in TCR beta diversity per million T cells.

J is TRBJ2-4 and V is TRBV11-2, with TRBD2 matching 13 bases. This receptor was taken from a woman in her thirties or forties in good health. The source material was blood. The CDR3 nucleotides are TGTGCCAGCAGCCACCGACTAGCGGGGGGATCCAAAAACATTCAGTACTTC. It codes for CASSHRLAGGSKNIQYF. The full variable domain, rest sourced from reference TRBV11-2 and TRBJ2-4, is EAGVAQSPRYKIIEKRQSVAFWCNPISGHATLYWYQQILGQGPKLLIQFQNNGVVDDSQLPKDRFSAERLKGVDSTLKIQPAKLEDSAVYLCASSHRLAGGSKNIQYFGAGTRLSVL.